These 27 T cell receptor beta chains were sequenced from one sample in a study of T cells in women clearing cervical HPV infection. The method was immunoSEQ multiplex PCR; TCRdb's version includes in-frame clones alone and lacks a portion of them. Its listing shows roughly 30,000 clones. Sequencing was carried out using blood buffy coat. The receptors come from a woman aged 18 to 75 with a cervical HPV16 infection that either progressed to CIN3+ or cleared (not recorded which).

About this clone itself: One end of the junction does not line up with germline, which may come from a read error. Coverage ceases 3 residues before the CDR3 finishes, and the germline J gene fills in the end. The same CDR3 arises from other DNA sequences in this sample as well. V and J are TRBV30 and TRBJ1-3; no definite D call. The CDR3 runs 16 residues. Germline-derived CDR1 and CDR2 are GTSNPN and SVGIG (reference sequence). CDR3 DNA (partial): TGTGCCTGGAGTGTACCGCGGGCCTTCTCTGGAAACACG. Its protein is CAWSVPRAFSGNT. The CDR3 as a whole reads CAWSVPRAFSGNTIYF.

The DNA read from the CDR3 is TGTGCCAGCAGTTCAGCGTTACCCAATCAGCCG. Translation gives CASSSALPNQP. In full, the CDR3 reads CASSSALPNQPQYF. The chain is built from TRBV7-2 and TRBJ2-3; D is undetermined. The CDR3 end falls 3 residues outside the read, so it is completed with the germline J gene. Germline values: CDR1 SGHTA, CDR2 FQGNSA. CDR3 size: 14 residues. Full variable domain (rest looked up from reference TRBV7-2 and TRBJ2-3): GAGVSQSPSNKVTEKGKDVELRCDPISGHTALYWYRQSLGQGLEFLIYFQGNSAPDKSGLPSDRFSAERTGGSVSTLTIQRTQQEDSAVYLCASSSALPNQPQYFGPGTRLTVL.

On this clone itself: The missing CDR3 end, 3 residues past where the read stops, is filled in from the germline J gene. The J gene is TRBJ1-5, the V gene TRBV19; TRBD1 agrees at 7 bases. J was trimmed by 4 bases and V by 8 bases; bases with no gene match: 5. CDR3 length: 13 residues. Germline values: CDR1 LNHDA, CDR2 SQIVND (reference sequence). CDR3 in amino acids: CASSQGINQPQHF. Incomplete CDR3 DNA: TGTGCCAGTTCACAGGGGATTAATCAGCCC.

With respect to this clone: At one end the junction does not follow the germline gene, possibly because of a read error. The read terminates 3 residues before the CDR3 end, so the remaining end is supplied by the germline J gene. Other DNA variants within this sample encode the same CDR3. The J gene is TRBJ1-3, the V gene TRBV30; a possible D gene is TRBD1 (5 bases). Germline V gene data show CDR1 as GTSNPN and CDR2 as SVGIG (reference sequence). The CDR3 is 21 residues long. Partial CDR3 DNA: TGTGCCTGGAGTGTACCATACGGTGTAGGGGAGGGGAGGCCGTCTGGAAACACG. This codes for CAWSVPYGVGEGRPSGNT. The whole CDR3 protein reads CAWSVPYGVGEGRPSGNTIYF.

CDR3 sequence reads: CASSKGVGTQYF. The sequenced part of the CDR3 DNA is TGTGCCAGCAGCAAAGGTGTTGGGACC. This chain links TRBV6-2 or TRBV6-3 with TRBJ2-5; D remains ambiguous. The sequence runs out 3 residues before the end of the CDR3; the remainder is reconstructed from the germline J gene. Germline V lookup: CDR1 MNHEY, CDR2 SVGEGT. This CDR3 region has 12 residues. V lost 6 bases to trimming and J lost 7 bases, with 12 bases between them.

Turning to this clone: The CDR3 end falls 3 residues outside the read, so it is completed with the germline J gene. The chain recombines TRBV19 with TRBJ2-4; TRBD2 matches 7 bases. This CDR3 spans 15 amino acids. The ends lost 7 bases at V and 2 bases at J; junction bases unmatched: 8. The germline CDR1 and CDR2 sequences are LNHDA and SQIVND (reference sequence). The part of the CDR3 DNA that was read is TGTGCCAGTAATGACCCCGGGGGGTCCAAAAACATT. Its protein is CASNDPGGSKNI. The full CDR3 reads CASNDPGGSKNIQYF.

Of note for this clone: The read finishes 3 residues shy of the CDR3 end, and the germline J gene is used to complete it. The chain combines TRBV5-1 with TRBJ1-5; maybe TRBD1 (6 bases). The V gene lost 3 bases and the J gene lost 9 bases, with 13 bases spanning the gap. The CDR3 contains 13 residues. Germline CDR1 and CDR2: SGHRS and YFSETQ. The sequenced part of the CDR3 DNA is TGCGCCAGCAGCTCGGACAGCCAGGGGCCC. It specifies CASSSDSQGP. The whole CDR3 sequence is CASSSDSQGPQHF.

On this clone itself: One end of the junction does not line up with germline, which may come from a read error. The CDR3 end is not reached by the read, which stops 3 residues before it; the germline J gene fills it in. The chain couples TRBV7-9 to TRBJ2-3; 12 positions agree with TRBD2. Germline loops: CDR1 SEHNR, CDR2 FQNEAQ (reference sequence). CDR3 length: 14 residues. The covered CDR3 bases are TGTGCCAGCAGTCTAGCGGGAGGGCCAGAGACG. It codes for CASSLAGGPET. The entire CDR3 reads CASSLAGGPETQYF.

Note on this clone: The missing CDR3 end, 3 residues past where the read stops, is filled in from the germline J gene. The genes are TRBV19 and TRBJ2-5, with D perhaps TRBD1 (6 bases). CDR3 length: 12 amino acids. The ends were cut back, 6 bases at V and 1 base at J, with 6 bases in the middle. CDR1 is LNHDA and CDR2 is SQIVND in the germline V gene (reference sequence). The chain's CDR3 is CASSRGQETQYF. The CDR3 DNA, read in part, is TGTGCCAGTAGCAGGGGCCAAGAGACC.

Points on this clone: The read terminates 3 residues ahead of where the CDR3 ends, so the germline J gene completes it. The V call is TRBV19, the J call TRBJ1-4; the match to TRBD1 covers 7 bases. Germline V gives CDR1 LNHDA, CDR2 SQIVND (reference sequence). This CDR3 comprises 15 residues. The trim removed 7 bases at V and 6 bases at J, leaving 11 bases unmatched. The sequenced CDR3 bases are TGTGCCAGTACCGATGCGACCAGGGGGGATGAAAAA. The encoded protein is CASTDATRGDEK. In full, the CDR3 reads CASTDATRGDEKLFF. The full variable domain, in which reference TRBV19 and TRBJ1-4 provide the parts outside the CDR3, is DGGITQSPKYLFRKEGQNVTLSCEQNLNHDAMYWYRQDPGQGLRLIYYSQIVNDFQKGDIAEGYSVSREKKESFPLTVTSAQKNPTAFYLCASTDATRGDEKLFFGSGTQLSVL.

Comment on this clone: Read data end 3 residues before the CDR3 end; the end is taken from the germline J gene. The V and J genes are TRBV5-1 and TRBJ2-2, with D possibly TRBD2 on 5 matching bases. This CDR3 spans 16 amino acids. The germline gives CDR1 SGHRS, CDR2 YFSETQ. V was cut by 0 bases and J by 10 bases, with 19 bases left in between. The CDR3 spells CASSLAGGLFAVELFF. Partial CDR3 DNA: TGCGCCAGCAGCTTGGCCGGCGGGTTGTTTGCCGTGGAG.

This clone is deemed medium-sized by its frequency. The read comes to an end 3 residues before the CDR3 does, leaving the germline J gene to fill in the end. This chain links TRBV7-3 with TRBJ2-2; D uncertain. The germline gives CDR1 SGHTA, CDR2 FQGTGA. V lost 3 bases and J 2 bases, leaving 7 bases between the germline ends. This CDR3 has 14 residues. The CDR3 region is CASSFLLNTGELFF. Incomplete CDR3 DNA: TGTGCCAGCAGCTTCTTACTTAACACCGGGGAG.

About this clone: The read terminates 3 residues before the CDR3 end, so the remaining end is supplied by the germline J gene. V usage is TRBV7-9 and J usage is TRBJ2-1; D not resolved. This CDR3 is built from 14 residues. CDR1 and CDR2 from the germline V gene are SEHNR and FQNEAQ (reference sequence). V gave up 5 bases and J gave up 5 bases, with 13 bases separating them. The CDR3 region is CASSQMALNNEQFF. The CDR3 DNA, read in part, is TGTGCCAGCAGCCAAATGGCCCTGAACAATGAG.

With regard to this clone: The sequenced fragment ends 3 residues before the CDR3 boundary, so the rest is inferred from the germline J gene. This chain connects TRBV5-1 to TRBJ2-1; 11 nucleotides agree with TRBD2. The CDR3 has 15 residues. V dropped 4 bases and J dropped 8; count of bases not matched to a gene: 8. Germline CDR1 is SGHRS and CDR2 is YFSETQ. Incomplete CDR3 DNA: TGCGCCAGCAGCGCCGGGACTAGCGGACGCGATGAG. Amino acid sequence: CASSAGTSGRDE. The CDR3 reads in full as CASSAGTSGRDEQFF.

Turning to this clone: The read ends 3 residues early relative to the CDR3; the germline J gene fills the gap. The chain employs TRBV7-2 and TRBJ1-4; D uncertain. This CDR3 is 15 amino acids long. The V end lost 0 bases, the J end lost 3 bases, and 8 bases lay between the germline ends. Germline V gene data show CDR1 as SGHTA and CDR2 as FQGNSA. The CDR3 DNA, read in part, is TGTGCCAGCAGCTTAGCTTGGGCAGCTAATGAAAAA. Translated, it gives CASSLAWAANEK. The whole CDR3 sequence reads CASSLAWAANEKLFF.

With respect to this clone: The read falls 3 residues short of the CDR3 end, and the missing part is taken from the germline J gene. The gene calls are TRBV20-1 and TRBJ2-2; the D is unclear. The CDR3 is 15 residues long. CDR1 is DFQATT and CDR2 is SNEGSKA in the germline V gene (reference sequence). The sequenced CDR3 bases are TGCAGTGCTAGGGAATCCACTAAGTATAATTCACCG. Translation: CSARESTKYNSP. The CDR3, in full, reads CSARESTKYNSPLFF.

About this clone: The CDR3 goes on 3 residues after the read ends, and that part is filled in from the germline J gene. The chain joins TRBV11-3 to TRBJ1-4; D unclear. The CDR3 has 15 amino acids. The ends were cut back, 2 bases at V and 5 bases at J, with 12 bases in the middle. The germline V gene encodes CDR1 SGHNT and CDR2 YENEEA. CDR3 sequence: CASSLLNLENEKLFF. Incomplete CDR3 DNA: TGTGCCAGCAGCTTATTAAATCTAGAGAATGAAAAA.

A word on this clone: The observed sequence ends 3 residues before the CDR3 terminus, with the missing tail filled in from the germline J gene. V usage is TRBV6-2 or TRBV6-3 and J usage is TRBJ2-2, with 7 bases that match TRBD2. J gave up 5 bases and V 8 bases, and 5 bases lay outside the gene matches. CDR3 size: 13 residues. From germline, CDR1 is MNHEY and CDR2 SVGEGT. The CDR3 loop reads CASGRGETGELFF. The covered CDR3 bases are TGTGCCAGCGGCCGGGGGGAGACCGGGGAG.

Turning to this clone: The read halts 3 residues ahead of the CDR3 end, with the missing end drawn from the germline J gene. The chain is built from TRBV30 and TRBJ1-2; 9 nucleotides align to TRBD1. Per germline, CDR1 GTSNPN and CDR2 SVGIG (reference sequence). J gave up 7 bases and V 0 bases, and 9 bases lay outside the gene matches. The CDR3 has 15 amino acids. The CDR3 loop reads CAWSVGYRGQSGYTF. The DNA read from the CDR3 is TGTGCCTGGAGTGTAGGGTACAGGGGGCAATCTGGC.

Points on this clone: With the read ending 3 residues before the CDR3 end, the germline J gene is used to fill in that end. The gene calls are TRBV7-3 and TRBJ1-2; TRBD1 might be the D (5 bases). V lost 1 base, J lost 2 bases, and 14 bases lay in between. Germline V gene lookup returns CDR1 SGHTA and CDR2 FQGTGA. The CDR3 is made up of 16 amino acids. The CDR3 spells CASSLNPRDSNYGYTF. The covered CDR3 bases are TGTGCCAGCAGCTTAAACCCGCGAGACAGCAACTATGGC.

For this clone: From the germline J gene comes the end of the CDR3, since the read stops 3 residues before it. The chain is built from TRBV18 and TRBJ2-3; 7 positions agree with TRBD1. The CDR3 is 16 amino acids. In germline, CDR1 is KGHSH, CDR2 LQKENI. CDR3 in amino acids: CASSPGTAANGQPQYF. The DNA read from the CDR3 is TGTGCCAGCTCACCAGGGACAGCGGCAAATGGTCAGCCG. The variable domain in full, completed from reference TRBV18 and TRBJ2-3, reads NAGVMQNPRHLVRRRGQEARLRCSPMKGHSHVYWYRQLPEEGLKFMVYLQKENIIDESGMPKERFSAEFPKEGPSILRIQQVVRGDSAAYFCASSPGTAANGQPQYFGPGTRLTVL.

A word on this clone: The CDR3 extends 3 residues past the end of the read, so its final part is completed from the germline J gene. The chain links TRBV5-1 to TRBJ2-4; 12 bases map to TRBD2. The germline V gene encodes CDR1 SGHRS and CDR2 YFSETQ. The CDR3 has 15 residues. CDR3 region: CASRTSGRVQETQYF. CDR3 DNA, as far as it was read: TGCGCCAGCAGGACTAGCGGGAGAGTCCAAGAGACT.

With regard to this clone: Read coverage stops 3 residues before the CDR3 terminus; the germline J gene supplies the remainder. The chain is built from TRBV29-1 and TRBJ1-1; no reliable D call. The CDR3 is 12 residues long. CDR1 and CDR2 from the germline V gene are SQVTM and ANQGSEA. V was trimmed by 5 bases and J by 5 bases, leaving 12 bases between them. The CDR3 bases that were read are TGCAGCGTTCCGTGGGTAGGGACTGAA. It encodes CSVPWVGTE. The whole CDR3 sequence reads CSVPWVGTEAFF.

The CDR3 bases that were read are TGTGCCAGCTCACCACCAACAGGGGGGACCTACAATGAC. Its protein product is CASSPPTGGTYND. The whole CDR3 region reads CASSPPTGGTYNDYTF. V gene TRBV18 combines with J gene TRBJ1-2; 8 positions match TRBD1. The read gets to within 3 residues of the CDR3 end, and the germline J gene fills in the rest. The CDR3 extends over 16 amino acids. The V gene's germline CDR1 is KGHSH and CDR2 LQKENI.

The CDR3 region is CASSDRVSYDYTF. The sequenced CDR3 bases are TGTGCCAGCAGTGACAGGGTCTCCTACGAC. This chain joins TRBV6-1 and TRBJ1-2; a possible D gene is TRBD1 (5 bases). The CDR3 end is not reached by the read, which stops 3 residues before it; the germline J gene fills it in. Germline CDR1 and CDR2: MNHNS and SASEGT. CDR3 length equals 13 residues.

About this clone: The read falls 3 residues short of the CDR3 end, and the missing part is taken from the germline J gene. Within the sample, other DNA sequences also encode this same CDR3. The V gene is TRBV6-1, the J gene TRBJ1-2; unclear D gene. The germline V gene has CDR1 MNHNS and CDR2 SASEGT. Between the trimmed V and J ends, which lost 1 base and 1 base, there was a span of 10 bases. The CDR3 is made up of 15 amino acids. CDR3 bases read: TGTGCCAGCAGTGAAGGGTTAGGACTTAACTATGGC. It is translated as CASSEGLGLNYG. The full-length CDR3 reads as CASSEGLGLNYGYTF.

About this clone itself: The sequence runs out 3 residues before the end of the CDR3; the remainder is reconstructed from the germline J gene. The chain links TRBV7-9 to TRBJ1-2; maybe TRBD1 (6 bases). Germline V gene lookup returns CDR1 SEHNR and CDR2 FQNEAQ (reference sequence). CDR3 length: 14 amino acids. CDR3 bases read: TGTGCCAGCAGCCGACAGGTCCACCAAGAGACC. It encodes CASSRQVHQET. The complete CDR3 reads CASSRQVHQETYTF.